This T cell receptor beta chain came from a study of cytomegalovirus exposure and HLA in healthy donors. As for this clone: The antigen remains undetermined.

PCR used 60 Vbeta primers and 13 Jbeta primers. The table came from immunoSEQ multiplex PCR; TCRdb's copy has only in-frame clones and leaves some out. The sample comprises about 160,000 clones, 80% to 90% of which are singletons, and 5% to 7% rests with the top ten. Germline V gene data show CDR1 as GTSNPN and CDR2 as SVGIG (reference sequence). There are 14 residues in the CDR3. Trimming removed 2 bases at V and 2 bases at J, with 10 bases between. Study results and limitations: V- and J-gene trimming of TCR beta was linked (in a later analysis) to a missense DCLRE1C variant. Later, an analysis showed that TCR beta chains associated with HLA were more clonally expanded than others that were equally common. The dataset shows that most TCR sequences were rare, while some public TCRs occurred in many donors. Excluded were some V segments that proved indistinguishable, including TRBV6-2 and TRBV6-3.

The chain joins TRBV30 to TRBJ2-1, with D perhaps TRBD2 (5 bases). This TCR was sampled from a man aged 45-65 years in good health and CMV-seropositive. Material: PBMCs. As DNA, the CDR3 is TGTGCCTGGAGTCCGACCGGGACCTACAATGAGCAGTTCTTC. It translates to CAWSPTGTYNEQFF.